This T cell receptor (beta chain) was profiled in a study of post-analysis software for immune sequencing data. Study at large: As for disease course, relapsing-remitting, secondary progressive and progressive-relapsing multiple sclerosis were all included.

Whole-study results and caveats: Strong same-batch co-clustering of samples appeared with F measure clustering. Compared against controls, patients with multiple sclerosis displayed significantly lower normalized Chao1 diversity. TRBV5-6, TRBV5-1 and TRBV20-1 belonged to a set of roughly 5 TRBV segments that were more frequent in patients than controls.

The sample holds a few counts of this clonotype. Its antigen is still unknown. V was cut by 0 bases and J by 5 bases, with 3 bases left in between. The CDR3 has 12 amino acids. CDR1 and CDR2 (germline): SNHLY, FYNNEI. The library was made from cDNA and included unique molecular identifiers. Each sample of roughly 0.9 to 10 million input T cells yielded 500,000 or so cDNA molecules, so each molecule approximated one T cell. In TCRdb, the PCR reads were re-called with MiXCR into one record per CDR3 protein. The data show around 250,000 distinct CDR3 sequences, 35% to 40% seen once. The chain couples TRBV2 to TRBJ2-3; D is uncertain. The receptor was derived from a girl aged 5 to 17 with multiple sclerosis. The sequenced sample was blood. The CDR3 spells CASSEALDTQYF. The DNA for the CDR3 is TGTGCCAGCAGTGAAGCTTTAGATACGCAGTATTTT.